This record concerns one T cell receptor beta chain sequence. Its antigen is not identified. The sample originates from a study of identical twins. General study findings and limits: Abundant beta clonotypes from cord blood bore fewer insertions; memory repertoires lacked this pattern. Without tracking the same donors, conclusions rested on cross-sectional statistical analysis. Sharing of beta out-of-frame sequences by twins showed a weaker excess.

The CDR3 is made up of 13 amino acids. The V and J ends lost 5 bases and 2 bases respectively, with 8 bases between them. The V gene's germline CDR1 is MNHNS and CDR2 SASEGT. A universal primer site came from template switching; cDNA carried unique molecular identifiers. TCRdb analysed the 5' RACE reads with MiXCR anew, one entry per CDR3 protein. This sample has about 240,000 distinct CDR3 sequences, with about 10% found just once. The sequence derives from a man aged 45-65 years in good health. Sequenced input: memory T cells sorted from blood. The gene calls are TRBV6-1 and TRBJ2-3; D is possibly TRBD2 (6 bases). Here the CDR3 reads CASSRDFTDTQYF. Here the CDR3 DNA reads TGTGCCAGCAGTCGGGACTTCACAGATACGCAGTATTTT.